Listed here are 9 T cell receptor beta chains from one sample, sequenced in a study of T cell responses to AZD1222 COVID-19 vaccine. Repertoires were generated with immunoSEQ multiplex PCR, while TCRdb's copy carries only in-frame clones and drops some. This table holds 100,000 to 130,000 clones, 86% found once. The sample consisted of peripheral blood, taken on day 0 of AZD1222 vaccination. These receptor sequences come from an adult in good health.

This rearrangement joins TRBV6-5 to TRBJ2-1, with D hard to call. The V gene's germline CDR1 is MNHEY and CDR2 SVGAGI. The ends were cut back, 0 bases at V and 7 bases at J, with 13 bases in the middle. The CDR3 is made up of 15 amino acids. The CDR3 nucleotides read TGTGCCAGCAGTTACTCGATCCGGATGGATAATGAGCAGTTCTTC. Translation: CASSYSIRMDNEQFF.

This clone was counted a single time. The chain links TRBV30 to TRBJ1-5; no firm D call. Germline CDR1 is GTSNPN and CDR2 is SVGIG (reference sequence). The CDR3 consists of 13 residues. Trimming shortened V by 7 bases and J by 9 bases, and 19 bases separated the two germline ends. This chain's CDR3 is CALTGPLRGPQHF. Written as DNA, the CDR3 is TGTGCCTTAACGGGCCCGCTTAGAGGGCCCCAGCATTTT.

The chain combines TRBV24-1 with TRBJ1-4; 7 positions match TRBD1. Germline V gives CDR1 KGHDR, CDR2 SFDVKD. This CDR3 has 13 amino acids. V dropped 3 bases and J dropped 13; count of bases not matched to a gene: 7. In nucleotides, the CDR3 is TGTGCCACCAGTGATACCTCCAGGGGGAGACTGTTTTTT. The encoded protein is CATSDTSRGRLFF.

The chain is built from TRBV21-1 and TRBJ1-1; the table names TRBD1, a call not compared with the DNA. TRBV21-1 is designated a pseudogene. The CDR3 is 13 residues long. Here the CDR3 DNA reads TGTGCCAGCAGCAAGGGCAGGTGGCGTGAAGCTTTCTTT. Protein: CASSKGRWREAFF.

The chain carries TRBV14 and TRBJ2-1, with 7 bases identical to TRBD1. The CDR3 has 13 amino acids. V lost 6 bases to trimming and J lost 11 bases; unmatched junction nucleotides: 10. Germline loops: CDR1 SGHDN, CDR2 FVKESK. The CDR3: CASRPTGASKQFF. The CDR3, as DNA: TGTGCCAGCAGACCTACAGGGGCCTCGAAGCAGTTCTTC. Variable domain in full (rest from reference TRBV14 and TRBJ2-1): EAGVTQFPSHSVIEKGQTVTLRCDPISGHDNLYWYRRVMGKEIKFLLHFVKESKQDESGMPNNRFLAERTGGTYSTLKVQPAELEDSGVYFCASRPTGASKQFFGPGTRLTVL.

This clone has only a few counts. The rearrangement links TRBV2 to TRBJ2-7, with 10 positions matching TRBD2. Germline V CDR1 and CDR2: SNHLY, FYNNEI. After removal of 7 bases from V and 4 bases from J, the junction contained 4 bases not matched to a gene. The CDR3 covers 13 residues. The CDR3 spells CASTVLAGYEQYF. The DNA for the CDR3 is TGTGCCAGCACCGTACTAGCGGGGTACGAGCAGTACTTC. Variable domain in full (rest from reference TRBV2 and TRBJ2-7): EPEVTQTPSHQVTQMGQEVILRCVPISNHLYFYWYRQILGQKVEFLVSFYNNEISEKSEIFDDQFSVERPDGSNFTLKIRSTKLEDSAMYFCASTVLAGYEQYFGPGTRLTVT.

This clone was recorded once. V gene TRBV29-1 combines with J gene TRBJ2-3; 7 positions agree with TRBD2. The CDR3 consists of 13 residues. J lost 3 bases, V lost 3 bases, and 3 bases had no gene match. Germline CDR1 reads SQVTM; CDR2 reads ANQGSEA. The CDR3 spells CSVETSLTDTQYF. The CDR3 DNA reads TGCAGCGTTGAGACTAGCCTAACAGATACGCAGTATTTT.

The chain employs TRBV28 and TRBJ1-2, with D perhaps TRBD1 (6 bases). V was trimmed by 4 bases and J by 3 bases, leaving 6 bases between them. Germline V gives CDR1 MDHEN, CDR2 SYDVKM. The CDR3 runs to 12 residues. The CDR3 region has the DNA TGTGCCAGCAGTTACAGGGACTATGGCTACACCTTC. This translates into CASSYRDYGYTF.

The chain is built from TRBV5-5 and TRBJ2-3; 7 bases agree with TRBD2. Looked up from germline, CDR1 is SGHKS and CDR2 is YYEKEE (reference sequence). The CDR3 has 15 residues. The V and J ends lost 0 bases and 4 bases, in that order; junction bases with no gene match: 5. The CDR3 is CASSLVGSGADTQYF. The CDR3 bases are TGTGCCAGCAGCTTGGTGGGCAGCGGGGCAGATACGCAGTATTTT.